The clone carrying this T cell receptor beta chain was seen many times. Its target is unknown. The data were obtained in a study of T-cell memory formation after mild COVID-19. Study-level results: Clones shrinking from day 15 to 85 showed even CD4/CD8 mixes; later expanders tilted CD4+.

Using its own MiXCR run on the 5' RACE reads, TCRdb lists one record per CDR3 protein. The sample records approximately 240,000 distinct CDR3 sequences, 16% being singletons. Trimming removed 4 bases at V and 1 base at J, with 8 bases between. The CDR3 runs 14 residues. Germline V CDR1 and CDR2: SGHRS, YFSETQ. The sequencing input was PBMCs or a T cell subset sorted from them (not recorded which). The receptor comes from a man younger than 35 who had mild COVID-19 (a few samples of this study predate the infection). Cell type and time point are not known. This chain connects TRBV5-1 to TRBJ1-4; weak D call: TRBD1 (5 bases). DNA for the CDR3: TGCGCCAGCAGCCGAGGGGTAACTAATGAAAAACTGTTTTTT. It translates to CASSRGVTNEKLFF.